One sample yielded the 21 T cell receptor beta chains listed below, sequenced in a study of cytomegalovirus exposure and HLA in healthy donors. PCR involved 60 Vbeta and 13 Jbeta primers. The assay was immunoSEQ multiplex PCR, and TCRdb's table has in-frame clones only and misses some. The specimen's table records some 110,000 clones. Material: PBMCs. The origin of the receptors is a man aged 35 to 55 in good health and CMV-seropositive.

The chain is built from TRBV15 and TRBJ2-7; TRBD2 matches at 10 bases. CDR1 and CDR2 from the germline V gene are LNHNV and YYDKDF (reference sequence). V dropped 0 bases and J dropped 5; count of bases not matched to a gene: 10. There are 17 residues in the CDR3. CDR3 in amino acids: CATSREVGLATIHEQYF. The CDR3 bases are TGTGCCACCAGCAGAGAGGTGGGACTAGCGACCATCCACGAGCAGTACTTC.

The J gene is TRBJ2-5, the V gene TRBV10-3, with a possible D match to TRBD1 (6 bases). TRBJ2-7 explains the end of the DNA better; the J call may be wrong. Germline CDR1 reads ENHRY; CDR2 reads SYGVKD. This CDR3 region has 13 residues. The CDR3 protein is CAIMGQGSYEQYF. CDR3 DNA: TGTGCCATCATGGGTCAGGGGAGCTACGAGCAGTACTTC.

The chain employs TRBV5-1 and TRBJ2-7; D is possibly TRBD1 (5 bases). The CDR3 is 15 amino acids. V was cut by 4 bases and J by 0 bases, with 14 bases left in between. The germline CDR1 and CDR2 sequences are SGHRS and YFSETQ. CDR3 amino acids: CASSLTGVYSYEQYF. The CDR3 nucleotides are TGCGCCAGCAGCCTCACAGGTGTATACTCCTACGAGCAGTACTTC.

The genes are TRBV10-1 and TRBJ2-7, with D unresolved. CDR1 WNHNN and CDR2 SYGVQD come from the germline V gene (reference sequence). V was shortened by 10 bases and J by 2 bases, with 15 bases between the two germline ends. This CDR3 has 13 residues. As DNA, the CDR3 is TGCGCCACTCCGTCCGCATCTACCTACGAGCAGTACTTC. Translated, it gives CATPSASTYEQYF.

The chain couples TRBV15 to TRBJ2-2; D is perhaps TRBD2 (5 bases). Germline CDR1 LNHNV, CDR2 YYDKDF (reference sequence). Trimming left V 2 bases short and J 2 bases short, with 12 bases between. The CDR3 runs 16 residues. In nucleotides, the CDR3 is TGTGCCACCAGCAGAAACACTGGAGGCAACACCGGGGAGCTGTTTTTT. Translation: CATSRNTGGNTGELFF.

This chain joins TRBV7-9 and TRBJ2-1; D is ambiguous. The CDR3 contains 13 residues. Deletions cut 5 bases from V and 0 bases from J, with 5 bases between. Germline V gene sequence: CDR1 SEHNR, CDR2 FQNEAQ (reference sequence). CDR3 protein: CASSPFSYNEQFF. CDR3 coding DNA: TGTGCCAGCAGCCCCTTCTCCTACAATGAGCAGTTCTTC.

This rearrangement joins TRBV19 to TRBJ2-2; 7 positions agree with TRBD1. This CDR3 comprises 15 residues. V lost 7 bases to trimming and J lost 2 bases; unmatched junction nucleotides: 7. The germline gives CDR1 LNHDA, CDR2 SQIVND (reference sequence). DNA for the CDR3: TGTGCCAGTACTCCGGGACAGAAAAACACCGGGGAGCTGTTTTTT. Translation: CASTPGQKNTGELFF.

The CDR3 nucleotides are TGCGCCAGCAGTCAGGTCCCTGAGGGCCAAGAGACCCAGTACTTC. Residues: CASSQVPEGQETQYF. The chain uses TRBV5-1 and TRBJ2-5; possibly TRBD2 for D (5 bases). Trimming left V 5 bases short and J 1 base short, with 15 bases between. CDR1 and CDR2 from the germline V gene are SGHRS and YFSETQ. This CDR3 comprises 15 residues. Full variable domain (missing parts from reference TRBV5-1 and TRBJ2-5): KAGVTQTPRYLIKTRGQQVTLSCSPISGHRSVSWYQQTPGQGLQFLFEYFSETQRNKGNFPGRFSGRQFSNSRSEMNVSTLELGDSALYLCASSQVPEGQETQYFGPGTRLLVL.

The V gene is TRBV19, the J gene TRBJ1-1; TRBD1 might be the D (5 bases). Germline V gene data show CDR1 as LNHDA and CDR2 as SQIVND (reference sequence). This CDR3 region has 13 residues. V lost 3 bases, J lost 10 bases, and 15 bases lay in between. The CDR3 DNA follows: TGTGCCAGTAGTATCGAAAGTGGGGGGGTAGCTTTCTTT. Translated, it gives CASSIESGGVAFF.

The chain carries TRBV4-1 and TRBJ1-5; 7 nucleotides agree with TRBD1. V shed 0 bases and J 10 bases; nucleotides not matched to a gene: 9. Germline values: CDR1 MGHRA, CDR2 YSYEKL. The CDR3 loop spans 15 amino acids. In DNA, the CDR3 is TGCGCCAGCAGCCAAGAGACAGGGCGGCAAGGACCCCAGCATTTT. Its protein is CASSQETGRQGPQHF.

V usage is TRBV28 and J usage is TRBJ2-3, with 9 bases lining up with TRBD1. The J segment lost 2 bases and the V segment lost 5 bases, leaving 5 bases of the junction unmatched. Looked up from germline, CDR1 is MDHEN and CDR2 is SYDVKM. The CDR3 length is 15 residues. The CDR3 region has the DNA TGTGCCAGCAGTATTGGACAGGGGCCCACAGATACGCAGTATTTT. Its translation is CASSIGQGPTDTQYF.

This chain joins TRBV2 and TRBJ1-1, with 7 positions matching TRBD1. Trimming at V came to 5 bases and at J to 0 bases, leaving 3 bases not matched to a gene. This CDR3 region has 14 residues. CDR1 is SNHLY, CDR2 FYNNEI, per germline. The CDR3 protein is CASSRQGLNTEAFF. The CDR3 bases are TGTGCCAGCAGTCGACAGGGCTTGAACACTGAAGCTTTCTTT.

This chain joins TRBV27 and TRBJ2-7; TRBD2 aligns across 7 bases. CDR3 length: 13 residues. In germline, CDR1 is MNHEY, CDR2 SMNVEV (reference sequence). Trimming cost V 8 bases and J 3 bases; bases outside gene matches: 7. The CDR3 here is CASRPLADYEQYF. The CDR3 coding sequence is TGTGCCAGCCGTCCCCTAGCGGACTACGAGCAGTACTTC.

CDR3 in amino acids: CASSPLAGAYNEQFF. The DNA of the CDR3 is TGTGCCAGCAGCCCCCTCGCGGGTGCCTACAATGAGCAGTTCTTC. The chain has TRBV7-7 and TRBJ2-1, with D maybe TRBD2 (5 bases). Germline-derived CDR1 and CDR2 are SSHAT and FNYEAQ (reference sequence). The V end lost 5 bases, the J end lost 2 bases, and 13 bases lay between the germline ends. This CDR3 region has 15 residues.

The chain employs TRBV7-9 and TRBJ1-4, with 8 bases aligning to TRBD1. The V and J ends lost 5 bases and 4 bases, in that order; junction bases with no gene match: 18. Germline-derived CDR1 and CDR2 are SEHNR and FQNEAQ (reference sequence). This CDR3 has 19 residues. The DNA for the CDR3 is TGTGCCAGCAGCCCCCCGCTGAGACAGGGGCCCCCCAATAATGAAAAACTGTTTTTT. Amino acid sequence: CASSPPLRQGPPNNEKLFF.

This rearrangement joins TRBV7-2 to TRBJ2-1, with TRBD2 as a possible D gene (7 bases). Germline values: CDR1 SGHTA, CDR2 FQGNSA. The CDR3 covers 16 residues. The V end lost 1 base, the J end lost 8 bases, and 18 bases lay between the germline ends. The CDR3 sequence: CASSLGWTVGRDEQFF. For the CDR3, the DNA is TGTGCCAGCAGCTTAGGGTGGACAGTAGGGAGGGATGAGCAGTTCTTC.

J is TRBJ2-1 and V is TRBV27, with a tentative D call TRBD2 (6 bases). Germline CDR1 reads MNHEY; CDR2 reads SMNVEV (reference sequence). Deletions cut 5 bases from V and 6 bases from J, with 14 bases between. There are 14 residues in the CDR3. CDR3 coding DNA: TGTGCCAGCAGTCCTGGGAGGAAGGGCAATGAGCAGTTCTTC. Translation gives CASSPGRKGNEQFF.

This chain connects TRBV2 to TRBJ1-4, with D possibly TRBD1 on 5 matching bases. Germline CDR1 is SNHLY and CDR2 is FYNNEI. The V end was cut by 7 bases, the J end by 5 bases, with 17 bases between. The CDR3 loop spans 15 amino acids. The CDR3 protein is CASTADTGGNEKLFF. The CDR3 nucleotides are TGTGCCAGCACAGCTGACACCGGGGGGAATGAAAAACTGTTTTTT. The full variable domain, rest sourced from reference TRBV2 and TRBJ1-4, is EPEVTQTPSHQVTQMGQEVILRCVPISNHLYFYWYRQILGQKVEFLVSFYNNEISEKSEIFDDQFSVERPDGSNFTLKIRSTKLEDSAMYFCASTADTGGNEKLFFGSGTQLSVL.

The chain combines TRBV19 with TRBJ2-2, with 9 bases aligning to TRBD1. This CDR3 has 14 residues. V was clipped by 9 bases and J by 5 bases; unmatched bases: 7. The germline gives CDR1 LNHDA, CDR2 SQIVND (reference sequence). Written as DNA, the CDR3 is TGTGCCAGCGTCAGGACAGGGGTTACCGGGGAGCTGTTTTTT. It codes for CASVRTGVTGELFF.

Regarding this clone: This same CDR3 is encoded by further DNA sequences in the sample. This chain links TRBV12-2 with TRBJ2-5; the table calls TRBD2, which could not be checked here. TRBV12-2 is a pseudogene. The length of the CDR3 is 18 residues. For the CDR3, the DNA is TGTGCAAGTCGCTTAGCGAGGAGGCGGGACCCCTTCCAAGAAACCCAGTACTTC. It encodes CASRLARRRDPFQETQYF.

This chain joins TRBV11-2 and TRBJ2-2, with a tentative D call TRBD1 (5 bases). This CDR3 contains 15 residues. The V end lost 5 bases, the J end lost 6 bases, and 16 bases lay between the germline ends. Germline CDR1 reads SGHAT; CDR2 reads FQNNGV. CDR3 in DNA: TGTGCCAGCAGCCCACTCAGGGATGGGTCCGGGGAGCTGTTTTTT. This codes for CASSPLRDGSGELFF.